A selection of T cell receptor beta chains follows, all from one sample in a study of cytotoxic CD8 clonotypes in ibrutinib-treated CLL. The assay was immunoSEQ multiplex PCR, and TCRdb's table has in-frame clones only and misses some. The sample has about 140,000 clones, 77% seen once; the top ten hold around 30%. The source material was PBMCs, sampled after 12 months of ibrutinib treatment. Receptors originate from a human donor with chronic lymphocytic leukemia. Both conserved end residues are part of each CDR3. The order of the fields is D gene, clone size, V gene, J gene, CDR3 protein, CDR3 DNA. D genes are given only for firm matches. Not all rows give a size; the values are once, few, many and, for expanded clones, a class.

d_gene: -; abundance: -; v_gene: TRBV18; j_gene: TRBJ2-5; CDR3aa: CASSEQGPQETQYF; CDR3nt: TGTGCCAGCTCAGAACAGGGCCCCCAAGAGACCCAGTACTTC
d_gene: -; abundance: few; v_gene: TRBV19; j_gene: TRBJ1-6; CDR3aa: CASRQMTAVSNSPLHF; CDR3nt: TGTGCCAGTAGACAGATGACGGCTGTGAGCAATTCACCCCTCCACTTT
d_gene: -; abundance: -; v_gene: TRBV11-3; j_gene: TRBJ2-1; CDR3aa: CASDPQGRTGINEQFF; CDR3nt: TGTGCCAGCGATCCCCAAGGGCGCACAGGGATCAATGAGCAGTTCTTC
d_gene: -; abundance: -; v_gene: TRBV10-3; j_gene: TRBJ2-7; CDR3aa: CATKTRDGSYEQYF; CDR3nt: TGTGCCACTAAAACCCGGGACGGATCCTACGAGCAGTACTTC
d_gene: TRBD1; abundance: -; v_gene: TRBV10-3; j_gene: TRBJ1-6; CDR3aa: CAISESRQGGSPLHF; CDR3nt: TGTGCCATCAGTGAGTCGAGACAGGGCGGTTCACCCCTCCACTTT
d_gene: TRBD2; abundance: -; v_gene: TRBV5-1; j_gene: TRBJ2-5; CDR3aa: CASSLSGALGETQYF; CDR3nt: TGCGCCAGCAGCTTAAGCGGGGCGCTTGGAGAGACCCAGTACTTC
d_gene: TRBD1; abundance: -; v_gene: TRBV19; j_gene: TRBJ1-5; CDR3aa: CASSINDRERVNQPQHF; CDR3nt: TGTGCCAGTAGTATCAACGACAGGGAGAGGGTCAATCAGCCCCAGCATTTT
d_gene: -; abundance: -; v_gene: TRBV28; j_gene: TRBJ1-4; CDR3aa: CASSTPSNEKLFF; CDR3nt: TGTGCCAGCAGTACCCCCAGCAATGAAAAACTGTTTTTT
d_gene: -; abundance: once; v_gene: TRBV5-1; j_gene: TRBJ2-2; CDR3aa: CASSSLGGDTGELFF; CDR3nt: TGCGCCAGCAGCTCCTTGGGGGGAGACACCGGGGAGCTGTTTTTT
d_gene: -; abundance: -; v_gene: TRBV19; j_gene: TRBJ1-1; CDR3aa: CATSAQVSNTEAFF; CDR3nt: TGTGCCACTTCGGCCCAGGTCTCGAACACTGAAGCTTTCTTT
d_gene: -; abundance: -; v_gene: TRBV2; j_gene: TRBJ2-1; CDR3aa: CATSSRQSNEQFF; CDR3nt: TGTGCCACCTCATCCCGACAGAGCAATGAGCAGTTCTTC
d_gene: -; abundance: -; v_gene: TRBV2; j_gene: TRBJ1-3; CDR3aa: CASKLAGNTIYF; CDR3nt: TGTGCCAGCAAGTTGGCTGGAAACACCATATATTTT
d_gene: -; abundance: -; v_gene: TRBV5-1; j_gene: TRBJ1-5; CDR3aa: CASSEQTGSNQPQHF; CDR3nt: TGCGCCAGCAGCGAACAAACTGGGAGCAATCAGCCCCAGCATTTT
d_gene: -; abundance: few; v_gene: TRBV7-8; j_gene: TRBJ2-1; CDR3aa: CASSLAGAVNEQFF; CDR3nt: TGTGCCAGCAGCTTAGCGGGAGCGGTCAATGAGCAGTTCTTC
d_gene: TRBD2; abundance: -; v_gene: TRBV5-6; j_gene: TRBJ2-2; CDR3aa: CASSLSYGGSNTGELFF; CDR3nt: TGTGCCAGCAGCTTGTCGTACGGGGGGTCGAACACCGGGGAGCTGTTTTTT
d_gene: TRBD1; abundance: -; v_gene: TRBV11-3; j_gene: TRBJ2-1; CDR3aa: CASSFGQGSYNEQFF; CDR3nt: TGTGCCAGCAGCTTTGGACAGGGAAGCTACAATGAGCAGTTCTTC
d_gene: TRBD1; abundance: -; v_gene: TRBV27; j_gene: TRBJ1-2; CDR3aa: CASSWDRAGYGYTF; CDR3nt: TGTGCCAGCAGTTGGGACAGGGCGGGCTATGGCTACACCTTC
d_gene: -; abundance: -; v_gene: TRBV7-2; j_gene: TRBJ2-7; CDR3aa: CASSMTVGYEQYF; CDR3nt: TGTGCCAGCAGCATGACCGTGGGCTACGAGCAGTACTTC
d_gene: TRBD1; abundance: -; v_gene: TRBV25-1; j_gene: TRBJ2-2; CDR3aa: CASSEYLDRGTGELFF; CDR3nt: TGTGCCAGCAGTGAATACCTAGACAGGGGTACCGGGGAGCTGTTTTTT
d_gene: -; abundance: -; v_gene: TRBV9; j_gene: TRBJ2-2; CDR3aa: CASSVTGELFF; CDR3nt: TGTGCCAGCAGCGTTACCGGGGAGCTGTTTTTT
d_gene: TRBD2; abundance: -; v_gene: TRBV9; j_gene: TRBJ2-5; CDR3aa: CASSVVGLAQETQYF; CDR3nt: TGTGCCAGCAGCGTAGTGGGACTAGCCCAAGAGACCCAGTACTTC
d_gene: -; abundance: -; v_gene: TRBV28; j_gene: TRBJ1-2; CDR3aa: CASSAGTARRYGYTF; CDR3nt: TGTGCCAGCAGCGCTGGGACGGCCCGTCGATATGGCTACACCTTC
d_gene: -; abundance: few; v_gene: TRBV7-9; j_gene: TRBJ1-2; CDR3aa: CASSLGHTVYGYTF; CDR3nt: TGTGCCAGCAGCTTAGGACACACCGTCTATGGCTACACCTTC
d_gene: TRBD2; abundance: -; v_gene: TRBV9; j_gene: TRBJ2-7; CDR3aa: CASSVGAGGSQGEQYF; CDR3nt: TGTGCCAGCAGCGTAGGAGCGGGGGGAAGTCAGGGCGAGCAGTACTTC
d_gene: TRBD2; abundance: -; v_gene: TRBV9; j_gene: TRBJ2-2; CDR3aa: CASSVSGRAPGELFF; CDR3nt: TGTGCCAGCAGCGTTAGCGGGAGGGCCCCCGGGGAGCTGTTTTTT
d_gene: -; abundance: -; v_gene: TRBV6-6; j_gene: TRBJ1-4; CDR3aa: CASSIRGYGEKLFF; CDR3nt: TGTGCCAGCAGTATCCGGGGGTACGGTGAAAAACTGTTTTTT
d_gene: -; abundance: -; v_gene: TRBV7-9; j_gene: TRBJ1-2; CDR3aa: CASSPSGSGGGVYGYTF; CDR3nt: TGTGCCAGCAGCCCATCCGGGTCGGGGGGCGGGGTCTATGGCTACACCTTC
d_gene: -; abundance: few; v_gene: TRBV7-9; j_gene: TRBJ2-7; CDR3aa: CASSLGVYEQYF; CDR3nt: TGTGCCAGCAGCTTAGGGGTGTACGAGCAGTACTTC
d_gene: -; abundance: -; v_gene: TRBV4-1; j_gene: TRBJ2-6; CDR3aa: CASSQQTGPSGANVLTF; CDR3nt: TGCGCCAGCAGCCAACAGACAGGACCGTCTGGGGCCAACGTCCTGACTTTC
d_gene: -; abundance: -; v_gene: TRBV28; j_gene: TRBJ2-3; CDR3aa: CASSSRRGSGDTQYF; CDR3nt: TGTGCCAGCAGTTCTCGAAGGGGTTCGGGAGATACGCAGTATTTT
d_gene: -; abundance: few; v_gene: TRBV4-2; j_gene: TRBJ2-2; CDR3aa: CASSPSSGELFF; CDR3nt: TGTGCCAGCAGCCCCTCGTCCGGGGAGCTGTTTTTT
d_gene: TRBD2; abundance: -; v_gene: TRBV5-1; j_gene: TRBJ2-3; CDR3aa: CASSELAGLYTQYF; CDR3nt: TGCGCCAGCAGCGAACTAGCGGGATTGTATACGCAGTATTTT
d_gene: TRBD1; abundance: few; v_gene: TRBV27; j_gene: TRBJ1-1; CDR3aa: CASSFSAQGGTEAFF; CDR3nt: TGTGCCAGCAGTTTTTCGGCGCAGGGGGGCACTGAAGCTTTCTTT
d_gene: -; abundance: -; v_gene: TRBV6-5; j_gene: TRBJ1-4; CDR3aa: CASSYTSATNEKLFF; CDR3nt: TGTGCCAGCAGTTACACGTCAGCAACTAATGAAAAACTGTTTTTT
d_gene: TRBD1; abundance: -; v_gene: TRBV9; j_gene: TRBJ1-1; CDR3aa: CASSGRDRNTEAFF; CDR3nt: TGTGCCAGCAGCGGCCGGGACAGGAACACTGAAGCTTTCTTT
d_gene: -; abundance: -; v_gene: TRBV18; j_gene: TRBJ1-1; CDR3aa: CASSPGPMNTEAFF; CDR3nt: TGTGCCAGCTCACCGGGACCGATGAACACTGAAGCTTTCTTT
d_gene: -; abundance: -; v_gene: TRBV4-1; j_gene: TRBJ2-5; CDR3aa: CASSQVVGETQYF; CDR3nt: TGCGCCAGCAGCCAAGTAGTGGGAGAGACCCAGTACTTC